A single TCR beta chain is shown here with its context. TEMRA cells were FACS-enriched, and CD8+ and CD4+ T cells were isolated negatively. Reverse transcription of roughly 0.45 to 1 ug RNA was carried out with random hexamers. TCRdb called the immunoSEQ multiplex PCR reads again in MiXCR, with one record for every CDR3 protein. The sample includes fewer than 150,000 distinct CDR3 sequences, approximately 89% of them seen just once. The CDR3 length is 16 residues. CDR1 is WNHNN and CDR2 is SYGVQD in the germline V gene (reference sequence). J gave up 0 bases and V 5 bases, and 3 bases lay outside the gene matches. The sample originates from a study of CD8 T cells in Susac syndrome.

This TCR was recovered from a human donor with multiple sclerosis. The chain uses TRBV10-1 and TRBJ2-1; 11 bases are shared with TRBD2. Sequencing used CD8+ T cells from PBMCs. CDR3 nucleotides: TGCGCCAGCAGTAGACTAGCGGGAAGCTCCTACAATGAGCAGTTCTTC. This translates into CASSRLAGSSYNEQFF.